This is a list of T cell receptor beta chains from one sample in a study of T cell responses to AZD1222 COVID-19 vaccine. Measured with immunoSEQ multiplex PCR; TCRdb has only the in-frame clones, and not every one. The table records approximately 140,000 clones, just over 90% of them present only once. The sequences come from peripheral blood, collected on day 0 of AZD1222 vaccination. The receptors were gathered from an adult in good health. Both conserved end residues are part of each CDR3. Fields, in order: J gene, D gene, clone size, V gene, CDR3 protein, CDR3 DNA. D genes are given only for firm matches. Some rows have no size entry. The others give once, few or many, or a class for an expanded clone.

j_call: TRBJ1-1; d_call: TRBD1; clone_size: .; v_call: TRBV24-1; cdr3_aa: CATSVVGGKTAFF; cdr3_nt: TGTGCCACCAGTGTGGTAGGGGGCAAGACGGCTTTCTTT
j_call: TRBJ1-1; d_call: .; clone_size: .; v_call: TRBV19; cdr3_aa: CASSTGTTNTEAFF; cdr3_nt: TGTGCCAGTAGTACCGGGACGACGAACACTGAAGCTTTCTTT
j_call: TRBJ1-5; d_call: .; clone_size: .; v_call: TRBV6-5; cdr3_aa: CASSYRAGNQPQHF; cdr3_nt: TGTGCCAGCAGTTACCGGGCGGGCAATCAGCCCCAGCATTTT
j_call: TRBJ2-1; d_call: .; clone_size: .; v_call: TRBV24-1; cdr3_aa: CATSGHRGPYNEQFF; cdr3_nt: TGTGCCACCAGTGGACACCGCGGGCCCTACAATGAGCAGTTCTTC
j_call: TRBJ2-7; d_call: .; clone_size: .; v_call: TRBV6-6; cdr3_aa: CASSSDQGDFEQYF; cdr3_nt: TGTGCCAGCAGTTCGGATCAGGGGGACTTCGAGCAGTACTTC
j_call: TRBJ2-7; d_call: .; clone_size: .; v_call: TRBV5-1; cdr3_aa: CASSLEDRSYEQYF; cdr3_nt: TGCGCCAGCAGCTTGGAGGACAGATCCTACGAGCAGTACTTC
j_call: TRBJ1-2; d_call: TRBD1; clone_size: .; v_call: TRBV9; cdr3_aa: CASSLRGTGGAYGYTF; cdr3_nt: TGTGCCAGCAGCCTACGTGGGACAGGGGGCGCCTATGGCTACACCTTC
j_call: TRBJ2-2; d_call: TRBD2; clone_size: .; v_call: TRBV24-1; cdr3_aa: CATSDSGRLADLYNNTGELFF; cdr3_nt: TGTGCCACCAGTGATTCAGGGCGACTAGCGGACCTTTACAACAACACCGGGGAGCTGTTTTTT
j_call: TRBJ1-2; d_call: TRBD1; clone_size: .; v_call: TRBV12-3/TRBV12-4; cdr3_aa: CASRGGDGYTF; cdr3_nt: TGTGCCAGCAGAGGGGGCGATGGCTACACCTTC
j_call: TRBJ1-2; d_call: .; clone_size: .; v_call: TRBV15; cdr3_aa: CATSRVKGSSYLFYGYTF; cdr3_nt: TGTGCCACCAGCAGAGTGAAGGGCAGTTCCTACCTGTTTTATGGCTACACCTTC
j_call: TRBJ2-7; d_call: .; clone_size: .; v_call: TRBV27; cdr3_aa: CASSLPRGEQYF; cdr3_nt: TGTGCCAGCAGTTTACCCAGGGGCGAGCAGTACTTC
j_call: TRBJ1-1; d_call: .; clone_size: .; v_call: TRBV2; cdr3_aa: CASSEAARQSFF; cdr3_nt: TGTGCCAGCAGTGAAGCGGCGCGGCAGTCTTTCTTT
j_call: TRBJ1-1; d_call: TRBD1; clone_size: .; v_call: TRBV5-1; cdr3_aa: CASSLGTGPVEAFF; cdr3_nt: TGCGCCAGCAGCTTGGGGACAGGGCCGGTTGAAGCTTTCTTT
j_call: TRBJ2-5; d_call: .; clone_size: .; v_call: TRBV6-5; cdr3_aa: CASSYSRTGQGRTQYF; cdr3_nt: TGTGCCAGCAGTTACTCGCGAACAGGCCAGGGTCGGACCCAGTACTTC
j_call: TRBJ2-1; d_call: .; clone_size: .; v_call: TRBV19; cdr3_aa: CASSQGRTGYNEQFF; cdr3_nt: TGTGCCAGTTCCCAGGGGCGGACCGGATACAATGAGCAGTTCTTC
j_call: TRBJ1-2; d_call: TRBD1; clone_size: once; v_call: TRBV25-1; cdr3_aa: CASSRTGGYGYTF; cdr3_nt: TGTGCCAGCTCCCGGACAGGCGGTTATGGCTACACCTTC
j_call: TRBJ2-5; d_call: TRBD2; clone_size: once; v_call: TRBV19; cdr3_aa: CASSPSLAGEETQYF; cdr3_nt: TGTGCCAGTAGCCCTTCACTAGCGGGAGAGGAGACCCAGTACTTC
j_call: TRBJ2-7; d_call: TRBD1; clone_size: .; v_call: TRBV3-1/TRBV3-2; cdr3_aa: CASSLTRTGSYEQYF; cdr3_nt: TGTGCCAGCAGCCTAACCAGGACAGGGTCCTACGAGCAGTACTTC
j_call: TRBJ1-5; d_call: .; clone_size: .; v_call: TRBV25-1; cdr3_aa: CASSEGRENQPQHF; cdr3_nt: TGTGCCAGCAGTGAGGGTAGGGAAAATCAGCCCCAGCATTTT
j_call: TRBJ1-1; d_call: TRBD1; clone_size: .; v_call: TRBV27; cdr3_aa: CASSYRQGQSFF; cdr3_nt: TGTGCCAGCAGTTATCGACAGGGGCAGTCTTTCTTT